These T cell receptor beta chains were read from a single sample in a study of cytomegalovirus exposure and HLA in healthy donors. Assay used: immunoSEQ multiplex PCR; TCRdb lists only in-frame clones, some missing. The repertoire holds approximately 99,000 clones, around 81% seen once, with about 5% in the top ten. What was sequenced was PBMCs. The receptors were sampled from a man between 35 and 55 years old in good health and CMV-seropositive. The CDR3 runs from the conserved cysteine through the conserved F or W. The order of the fields is CDR3 DNA, CDR3 protein, D gene, J gene, V gene, clone size. A D gene is named only where the DNA matches it firmly. A row's size may be missing; if present it is once, few, many or a size class.

CDR3 DNA: TGTGCCAGCAGCGTAGGGCAGGGGGACTTCGGTGGCTACACCTTC
CDR3 protein: CASSVGQGDFGGYTF
D gene: TRBD1
J gene: TRBJ1-2
V gene: TRBV9
clone size: .

CDR3 DNA: TGCGCCAGCAGCTTACGGGACACCTACAATGAGCAGTTCTTC
CDR3 protein: CASSLRDTYNEQFF
D gene: .
J gene: TRBJ2-1
V gene: TRBV5-1
clone size: .

CDR3 DNA: TGTGCCAGCAGTTTATCGGTACACGCGAACACTGAAGCTTTCTTT
CDR3 protein: CASSLSVHANTEAFF
D gene: .
J gene: TRBJ1-1
V gene: TRBV27
clone size: once

CDR3 DNA: TGTGCCAGCAGCCAAGACCCTGGAGCCTTGAATGAGCAGTTCTTC
CDR3 protein: CASSQDPGALNEQFF
D gene: .
J gene: TRBJ2-1
V gene: TRBV14
clone size: .

CDR3 DNA: TGTGCCAGCAGTTCGAGGGGGCGGGCGACAGATACGCAGTATTTT
CDR3 protein: CASSSRGRATDTQYF
D gene: TRBD1
J gene: TRBJ2-3
V gene: TRBV28
clone size: .

CDR3 DNA: TGTGCCAGTACCATCGGGCGGGGGGGCCCAGAGACCCAGTACTTC
CDR3 protein: CASTIGRGGPETQYF
D gene: TRBD2
J gene: TRBJ2-5
V gene: TRBV19
clone size: .

CDR3 DNA: TGTGCCAGCAGACCCCCGGGACAGGGGACAGATACGCAGTATTTT
CDR3 protein: CASRPPGQGTDTQYF
D gene: TRBD1
J gene: TRBJ2-3
V gene: TRBV6-1
clone size: .

CDR3 DNA: TGTGCCAGCTCATCTAGCGGGAATGAGCAGTTCTTC
CDR3 protein: CASSSSGNEQFF
D gene: TRBD2
J gene: TRBJ2-1
V gene: TRBV27
clone size: .

CDR3 DNA: TGCGCCAGCAGCTTGGGTTCCGAAGACAGGGAACGGAAGACCCAGTACTTC
CDR3 protein: CASSLGSEDRERKTQYF
D gene: TRBD1
J gene: TRBJ2-5
V gene: TRBV5-1
clone size: .

CDR3 DNA: TGTGCCAGTAGAGGACATGGAGGGAATCAGCCCCAGCATTTT
CDR3 protein: CASRGHGGNQPQHF
D gene: .
J gene: TRBJ1-5
V gene: TRBV19
clone size: .

CDR3 DNA: TGTGCCACCCGGACAGGGTCGTACAATGAGCAGTTCTTC
CDR3 protein: CATRTGSYNEQFF
D gene: TRBD1
J gene: TRBJ2-1
V gene: TRBV5-6
clone size: few

CDR3 DNA: TGTGCCAGCATATTACAGGGGGCTGATAATGAAAAACTGTTTTTT
CDR3 protein: CASILQGADNEKLFF
D gene: TRBD1
J gene: TRBJ1-4
V gene: TRBV2
clone size: .

CDR3 DNA: TGCAGCGTCGGCCGGGAGAGCTGGGAGACCCAGTACTTC
CDR3 protein: CSVGRESWETQYF
D gene: .
J gene: TRBJ2-5
V gene: TRBV29-1
clone size: once

CDR3 DNA: TGTGCCACCAGCCGGACGGGGGGGCCCGGTGAGCAGTTCTTC
CDR3 protein: CATSRTGGPGEQFF
D gene: TRBD2
J gene: TRBJ2-1
V gene: TRBV15
clone size: .

CDR3 DNA: TGTGCCAGCATGCATAGCTCTGGAAACACCATATATTTT
CDR3 protein: CASMHSSGNTIYF
D gene: .
J gene: TRBJ1-3
V gene: TRBV5-4
clone size: .